These 12 T cell receptor beta chains were all obtained from the same sample, sequenced in a study of T cell responses to AZD1222 COVID-19 vaccine. The assay was immunoSEQ multiplex PCR, and TCRdb's table has in-frame clones only and misses some. The table lists approximately 120,000 clones, around nine tenths of them singletons, with 12% in the top ten. The starting material was peripheral blood, obtained on day 0 of AZD1222 vaccination. These receptors were collected from an adult in good health.

Comments on this clone: The junction departs from the called germline gene at one end, perhaps through a read error. Within the sample, other DNA sequences also encode this same CDR3. This chain joins TRBV5-1 and TRBJ1-3, with 8 bases aligning to TRBD1. CDR1 and CDR2 (germline): SGHRS, YFSETQ. The CDR3 has 16 residues. Here the CDR3 reads CASSLAAGGRRHTIYF. The CDR3 region has the DNA TGCGCCAGCAGTTTGGCGGCAGGGGGCAGGAGACACACCATATATTTT.

On this clone: The junction differs from germline at one of its ends, possibly a read error. J is TRBJ1-4 and V is TRBV5-1; D possibly corresponds to TRBD1 (5 bases). The CDR3 consists of 15 residues. From germline, CDR1 is SGHRS and CDR2 YFSETQ. The CDR3 DNA reads TGCGCCAGCAGCTTGGACGGGGCAACTAATGAAAAATTGTTTTTT. Encoded protein: CASSLDGATNEKLFF. Looking up the rest from reference TRBV5-1 and TRBJ1-4 gives the full variable domain: KAGVTQTPRYLIKTRGQQVTLSCSPISGHRSVSWYQQTPGQGLQFLFEYFSETQRNKGNFPGRFSGRQFSNSRSEMNVSTLELGDSALYLCASSLDGATNEKLFFGSGTQLSVL.

The chain has TRBV5-1 and TRBJ1-5; D is perhaps TRBD1 (6 bases). Trimming took off 4 bases at V and 4 bases at J, with 15 bases between the two ends. Germline assignment: CDR1 SGHRS and CDR2 YFSETQ. CDR3 length equals 15 residues. The CDR3 sequence: CASSPGHGGNQPQHF. CDR3 bases: TGCGCCAGCAGCCCGGGACACGGGGGGAATCAGCCCCAGCATTTT.

The CDR3 coding sequence is TGTGCCAGCAGCTTGGAGGTATCCCGTCAAGAGACCCAGTACTTC. It codes for CASSLEVSRQETQYF. The chain joins TRBV5-4 to TRBJ2-5; no firm D call. V lost 0 bases and J 2 bases, leaving 11 bases between the germline ends. Germline V gene lookup returns CDR1 SGHNT and CDR2 YYREEE (reference sequence). There are 15 residues in the CDR3.

This rearrangement joins TRBV4-2 to TRBJ1-4; D ambiguous. The germline gives CDR1 LGHNA, CDR2 YNFKEQ. The length of the CDR3 is 15 residues. V was cut by 1 base and J by 0 bases, with 6 bases left in between. CDR3 sequence: CASSQVGATNEKLFF. CDR3 DNA: TGTGCCAGCAGCCAAGTCGGGGCAACTAATGAAAAACTGTTTTTT.

The CDR3: CASSQQTGASSSYEQYF. In DNA, the CDR3 is TGTGCCAGCAGCCAGCAGACAGGGGCCTCCTCCTCCTACGAGCAGTACTTC. This chain links TRBV7-2 with TRBJ2-7; 8 bases align to TRBD1. The junction had 12 bases not matched to a gene; V was cut back by 5 bases and J by 0 bases. The CDR3 has 17 amino acids. Germline V CDR1 and CDR2: SGHTA, FQGNSA.

This chain links TRBV5-1 with TRBJ2-5; a possible D gene is TRBD1 (5 bases). The CDR3 spans 13 residues. Per germline, CDR1 SGHRS and CDR2 YFSETQ. The germline V and J ends were trimmed by 3 bases and 3 bases, with 9 bases remaining between them. Here the CDR3 DNA reads TGCGCCAGCAGCTCACAGGTAGAAGAGACCCAGTACTTC. It encodes CASSSQVEETQYF.

The chain has TRBV7-6 and TRBJ2-1; 12 bases fit TRBD2. Germline CDR1 reads SGHVS; CDR2 reads FNYEAQ. The CDR3 contains 17 residues. J lost 7 bases, V lost 2 bases, and 9 bases had no gene match. The CDR3 nucleotides read TGTGCCAGCAGCTTAAAAACGGGACTAGCGGGTGTAAATGAGCAGTTCTTC. This sequence encodes CASSLKTGLAGVNEQFF.

J is TRBJ1-1 and V is TRBV5-1; D call uncertain. The ends were cut back, 0 bases at V and 0 bases at J, with 3 bases in the middle. CDR1 SGHRS and CDR2 YFSETQ come from the germline V gene. The CDR3 runs to 13 residues. The CDR3 sequence: CASSLEVNTEAFF. The CDR3 DNA reads TGCGCCAGCAGCTTGGAGGTGAACACTGAAGCTTTCTTT. Based on the CDR3 plus reference TRBV5-1 and TRBJ1-1, the full variable domain is KAGVTQTPRYLIKTRGQQVTLSCSPISGHRSVSWYQQTPGQGLQFLFEYFSETQRNKGNFPGRFSGRQFSNSRSEMNVSTLELGDSALYLCASSLEVNTEAFFGQGTRLTVV.

The V call is TRBV7-2, the J call TRBJ2-7; the match to TRBD1 covers 8 bases. The CDR3 is 15 residues long. Germline-derived CDR1 and CDR2 are SGHTA and FQGNSA. The J segment lost 3 bases and the V segment lost 3 bases, leaving 7 bases of the junction unmatched. In nucleotides, the CDR3 is TGTGCCAGCAGCTTGGCAGGGGGCCAGCACTACGAGCAGTACTTC. It is translated as CASSLAGGQHYEQYF.

This chain joins TRBV4-3 and TRBJ2-3, with 7 bases aligning to TRBD1. Per the germline V gene, CDR1 is LGHNA and CDR2 is YSLEER. The CDR3 is 16 amino acids. J gave up 4 bases and V 1 base, and 8 bases lay outside the gene matches. The CDR3 protein is CASSQGPTGQSDTQYF. In DNA form, the CDR3 reads TGCGCCAGCAGCCAAGGTCCGACAGGGCAATCAGATACGCAGTATTTT.

V gene TRBV24-1 combines with J gene TRBJ2-3; perhaps TRBD2 as D (5 bases). Trimming pared 9 bases from V and 6 bases from J, leaving 15 bases between. Per germline, CDR1 KGHDR and CDR2 SFDVKD. The CDR3 totals 13 residues. This chain's CDR3 is CATAGRTVDTQYF. The CDR3 region has the DNA TGTGCCACCGCGGGCCGAACTGTGGATACGCAGTATTTT.